This T cell receptor (beta chain) was sequenced in a study of blood T cell repertoires in COVID-19. The table lists this clone with a few counts. TCRdb's table, derived via immunoSEQ multiplex PCR, lists solely in-frame clones and lacks some. The sample lists roughly 250,000 clones, 65% to 80% occurring once. This CDR3 region has 15 residues. Trimming took off 0 bases at V and 3 bases at J, with 13 bases between the two ends. Germline CDR1 and CDR2: SGHRS and YFSETQ. This chain links TRBV5-1 with TRBJ2-7, with a weak D call TRBD1 (6 bases). The receptor comes from a woman in her thirties or forties with active or convalescent COVID-19. The sequencing input was peripheral blood. CDR3 residues: CASSLAAGQLYEQYF. The DNA of the CDR3 is TGCGCCAGCAGCTTGGCCGCAGGACAGCTCTACGAGCAGTACTTC.